What follows is one T cell receptor beta chain and its context. Antigen unknown. This sample was included in a study of cytomegalovirus exposure and HLA in healthy donors. The wider study: Early released data had approximately 86 million unique TCRs, all coming from HLA-typed donors.

13 Jbeta primers and 60 Vbeta primers were used for the PCR. The assay was immunoSEQ multiplex PCR, and TCRdb's table has in-frame clones only and misses some. The sample records about 270,000 clones, 70% to 90% being singletons. Study results and limitations: Presence/absence analyses supposed approximately even sequencing depth among donors. Analysis was carried out at a later point, and it linked a missense DCLRE1C variant to TCR beta V- and J-gene trimming.

Sequencing was carried out using PBMCs. The source is a middle-aged man in good health and CMV-seropositive.

The CDR3 DNA sequence: TGTGCCAGCCGGAGCACAGATACGCAGTATTTT. It codes for CASRSTDTQYF. The V call is TRBV6-6, the J call TRBJ2-3; D not certain. The CDR3 is 11 residues long. In germline, CDR1 is MNHNY, CDR2 SVGAGI (reference sequence). V lost 8 bases to trimming and J lost 0 bases, with 3 bases between them.